The 12 T cell receptor beta chains below were found in one sample sequenced in a study of blood T cell repertoires in COVID-19. The repertoire was sequenced with immunoSEQ multiplex PCR; TCRdb's copy has only in-frame clones and lacks some. The sample includes approximately 140,000 clones, 82% of them seen just once. Input material: peripheral blood. The source of these receptors is a human donor with acute or convalescent COVID-19. The donor label of this sample is uncertain.

CDR3 region: CASSPLGQGDGYTF. In DNA, the CDR3 is TGTGCCAGCTCACCTCTGGGACAGGGGGATGGCTACACCTTC. This chain joins TRBV18 and TRBJ1-2; 11 nucleotides match TRBD1. This CDR3 contains 14 residues. CDR1 is KGHSH and CDR2 is LQKENI in the germline V gene. J lost 6 bases, V lost 3 bases, and 3 bases had no gene match.

In this sample, this clone turned up once. The V gene is TRBV7-3, the J gene TRBJ2-2; D possibly corresponds to TRBD1 (5 bases). V lost 5 bases and J 6 bases, leaving 16 bases between the germline ends. The CDR3 extends over 15 amino acids. In germline, CDR1 is SGHTA, CDR2 FQGTGA. The CDR3 region is CASSPGHHSAGELFF. CDR3 nucleotides: TGTGCCAGCAGCCCTGGACACCACTCAGCCGGGGAGCTGTTTTTT.

The chain links TRBV9 to TRBJ2-2, with TRBD1 identical over 7 bases. Per germline, CDR1 SGDLS and CDR2 YYNGEE. Unmatched junction bases numbered 5, after V lost 2 bases and J lost 4 bases. The CDR3 contains 15 residues. DNA of the CDR3: TGTGCCAGCAGCGTCCTGACAGGGCTCACCGGGGAGCTGTTTTTT. This encodes CASSVLTGLTGELFF.

The count of this clone is one. The genes are TRBV6-1 and TRBJ1-1; D uncertain. The CDR3 is 13 residues long. In germline, CDR1 is MNHNS, CDR2 SASEGT. The V end was cut by 2 bases, the J end by 2 bases, with 6 bases between. This CDR3 reads CASSEQANTEAFF. The CDR3, as DNA: TGTGCCAGCAGTGAACAGGCTAACACTGAAGCTTTCTTT.

Worth noting for this clone: The sample holds other DNA sequences that translate to the same CDR3. This chain joins TRBV4-3 and TRBJ2-5; 9 bases match TRBD1. Unmatched junction bases numbered 3, after V lost 3 bases and J lost 4 bases. Looked up from germline, CDR1 is LGHNA and CDR2 is YSLEER. This CDR3 has 14 amino acids. The CDR3 reads CASSQGQGGETQYF. The CDR3 coding sequence is TGCGCCAGCAGCCAGGGACAGGGAGGAGAGACCCAGTACTTC.

The gene calls are TRBV12-5 and TRBJ1-3; weak D call: TRBD1 (6 bases). This CDR3 is 13 amino acids long. V lost 5 bases and J 2 bases, leaving 7 bases between the germline ends. The germline CDR1 and CDR2 sequences are LGHNT and FRNRAP. CDR3: CASGEGAGNTIYF. Here the CDR3 DNA reads TGTGCTAGTGGTGAGGGGGCTGGAAACACCATATATTTT.

V is TRBV15 and J is TRBJ2-7; perhaps TRBD1 as D (5 bases). Trimming stripped 3 bases from V and 4 bases from J, with 13 bases between. This CDR3 spans 14 amino acids. The germline V gene has CDR1 LNHNV and CDR2 YYDKDF (reference sequence). The CDR3 coding sequence is TGTGCCACCAGCAGTTGGGGCAGGAATTACGAGCAGTACTTC. Residues: CATSSWGRNYEQYF.

The J gene is TRBJ1-1, the V gene TRBV4-2; maybe TRBD1 (5 bases). Germline V gene lookup returns CDR1 LGHNA and CDR2 YNFKEQ. CDR3 length equals 15 residues. Deletions cut 5 bases from V and 4 bases from J, with 17 bases between. CDR3 nucleotides: TGTGCCAGCAGCGAAAGGGGAACCCCTAGCACTGAAGCTTTCTTT. This codes for CASSERGTPSTEAFF.

The J gene is TRBJ1-1, the V gene TRBV5-1; TRBD1 agrees at 7 bases. This CDR3 contains 13 residues. Germline loops: CDR1 SGHRS, CDR2 YFSETQ. The V gene end was trimmed by 0 bases and the J gene end by 10 bases; junction bases not matched to a gene: 6. The CDR3: CASSLVEGAGAFF. The CDR3 region has the DNA TGCGCCAGCAGCTTGGTAGAGGGGGCGGGAGCTTTCTTT.

The gene calls are TRBV2 and TRBJ2-7; 10 bases fit TRBD1. Germline-derived CDR1 and CDR2 are SNHLY and FYNNEI. V shed 8 bases, J shed 3 bases, and the junction held 16 bases outside the gene matches. This CDR3 comprises 17 residues. DNA for the CDR3: TGTGCCAGCCTAGGGTTATCTTCCGGGACAGGGGTCTACGAGCAGTACTTC. Protein sequence: CASLGLSSGTGVYEQYF.

The gene calls are TRBV10-3 and TRBJ1-2; D might be TRBD1 (6 bases). V was pared by 2 bases and J by 4 bases, with 11 bases between. From germline, CDR1 is ENHRY and CDR2 SYGVKD. There are 14 residues in the CDR3. CDR3 region: CAISEAGTTYGYTF. In DNA, the CDR3 is TGTGCCATCAGTGAGGCAGGGACAACCTATGGCTACACCTTC.

Here the CDR3 reads CASSRGIQETQYF. The CDR3 DNA is TGTGCCAGCAGCCGCGGCATACAAGAGACCCAGTACTTC. The chain combines TRBV14 with TRBJ2-5; no clear D. The CDR3 is 13 amino acids. Germline assignment: CDR1 SGHDN and CDR2 FVKESK. The V and J ends lost 4 bases and 2 bases respectively, with 8 bases between them.